These 19 T cell receptor beta chains were all obtained from the same sample, sequenced in a study of cytotoxic CD8 clonotypes in ibrutinib-treated CLL. Assay used: immunoSEQ multiplex PCR; TCRdb lists only in-frame clones, some missing. The table lists 150,000 or so clones, 70% to 90% of them singletons. The source was PBMCs, collected after 24 months of ibrutinib treatment. All receptors derive from a human donor with chronic lymphocytic leukemia.

This clone has just one count. This sequence joins TRBV7-9 and TRBJ1-1; a possible D gene is TRBD1 (5 bases). This CDR3 contains 14 residues. V was clipped by 1 base and J by 1 base, with 7 bases between them. Germline-derived CDR1 and CDR2 are SEHNR and FQNEAQ (reference sequence). The CDR3 loop is CASSLGDGNTEAFF. CDR3 bases: TGTGCCAGCAGCTTAGGGGACGGGAACACTGAAGCTTTCTTT.

Only one count was recorded for this clone. The chain recombines TRBV13 with TRBJ2-7, with TRBD1 identical over 9 bases. Looked up from germline, CDR1 is PRHDT and CDR2 is FYEKMQ (reference sequence). The CDR3 spans 15 residues. Trimming at V came to 1 base and at J to 4 bases, leaving 5 bases not matched to a gene. CDR3 nucleotide sequence: TGTGCCAGCAGCTTAGACGGACAGGGGCGTTACGAGCAGTACTTC. The encoded protein is CASSLDGQGRYEQYF.

The rearrangement uses TRBV28 and TRBJ2-1, with 8 bases fitting TRBD2. The CDR3 is 15 amino acids. Germline V gene lookup returns CDR1 MDHEN and CDR2 SYDVKM. V lost 2 bases to trimming and J lost 3 bases; unmatched junction nucleotides: 3. This chain's CDR3 is CASSLTSGVYNEQFF. CDR3 DNA sequence: TGTGCCAGCAGTTTAACTAGCGGCGTCTACAATGAGCAGTTCTTC.

V usage is TRBV15 and J usage is TRBJ2-6, with D unresolved. The CDR3 totals 13 residues. The germline V gene has CDR1 LNHNV and CDR2 YYDKDF (reference sequence). Trimming removed 1 base at V and 4 bases at J, with 2 bases between. The CDR3 nucleotides read TGTGCCACCAGCAGAGTCGGGGCCAACGTCCTGACTTTC. This sequence encodes CATSRVGANVLTF.

This chain uses TRBV9 with TRBJ2-2; D tentatively reads TRBD1 or TRBD2 (6 bases each). V was shortened by 2 bases and J by 7 bases, with 12 bases between the two germline ends. Germline CDR1 SGDLS, CDR2 YYNGEE. The CDR3 runs 14 residues. The CDR3: CASSVGGAGGELFF. As DNA, the CDR3 is TGTGCCAGCAGCGTGGGGGGCGCGGGCGGGGAGCTGTTTTTT.

V usage is TRBV27 and J usage is TRBJ1-2, with TRBD1 matching 9 bases. Unmatched junction bases numbered 9, after V lost 6 bases and J lost 4 bases. This CDR3 spans 15 amino acids. Looked up from germline, CDR1 is MNHEY and CDR2 is SMNVEV (reference sequence). The CDR3 nucleotides are TGTGCCAGCAGGAGGACCGGGACAGGGACCTATGGCTACACCTTC. It codes for CASRRTGTGTYGYTF.

The chain has TRBV29-1 and TRBJ2-3; D perhaps matches TRBD1 (5 bases). The CDR3 length is 13 residues. Germline CDR1 is SQVTM and CDR2 is ANQGSEA. The germline V and J ends were trimmed by 4 bases and 2 bases, with 10 bases remaining between them. The CDR3 is CSVVGDNTDTQYF. The DNA for the CDR3 is TGCAGCGTTGTAGGGGATAACACAGATACGCAGTATTTT.

The rearrangement links TRBV7-2 to TRBJ1-5, with 9 nucleotides matching TRBD1. J gave up 9 bases and V 5 bases, and 8 bases lay outside the gene matches. The CDR3 contains 14 residues. The germline V gene encodes CDR1 SGHTA and CDR2 FQGNSA. The CDR3 protein is CASSPGTGFGPQHF. The CDR3 region has the DNA TGTGCCAGCAGCCCCGGGACAGGGTTTGGGCCCCAGCATTTT.

Remarks on this clone: Other nucleotide sequences in the sample specify the same CDR3. For the CDR3, the DNA is TGTGCCAGCAGTGACTACGAGCAGTACTTC. The encoded protein is CASSDYEQYF. The V and J genes are TRBV2 and TRBJ2-7, with D unclear. Trimming left V 3 bases short and J 3 bases short, with 0 bases between. From germline, CDR1 is SNHLY and CDR2 FYNNEI. The CDR3 covers 10 residues.

This rearrangement joins TRBV7-2 to TRBJ2-5; D remains unclear. Germline CDR1 SGHTA, CDR2 FQGNSA. The CDR3 runs to 11 residues. V was clipped by 8 bases and J by 5 bases, with 9 bases between them. CDR3 in DNA: TGTGCCAGCTCCATTAAGGAGACCCAGTACTTC. This encodes CASSIKETQYF.

The V call is TRBV19, the J call TRBJ1-1; D unclear. Trimming shortened V by 3 bases and J by 0 bases, and 14 bases separated the two germline ends. The germline V gene has CDR1 LNHDA and CDR2 SQIVND (reference sequence). The CDR3 is 16 amino acids. The CDR3 DNA is TGTGCCAGTAGTATGAGGAGGGTCGGTTTGAACACTGAAGCTTTCTTT. Encoded protein: CASSMRRVGLNTEAFF.

V is TRBV18 and J is TRBJ2-1, with D possibly TRBD1 on 7 matching bases. The CDR3 length is 16 residues. V was clipped by 3 bases and J by 9 bases, with 21 bases between them. Germline CDR1 and CDR2: KGHSH and LQKENI. The CDR3 protein is CASSPPGAGGFSEQFF. CDR3 sequence (DNA): TGTGCCAGCTCACCCCCGGGGGCAGGGGGATTTAGTGAGCAGTTCTTC.

Worth noting for this clone: The same CDR3 arises from other DNA sequences in this sample as well. The chain employs TRBV28 and TRBJ2-7; D is unresolved. Germline CDR1 reads MDHEN; CDR2 reads SYDVKM. The length of the CDR3 is 11 residues. Deletions cut 2 bases from V and 6 bases from J, with 5 bases between. The CDR3 spells CASSLRREQYF. CDR3 DNA: TGTGCCAGCAGTTTAAGGCGCGAGCAGTACTTC. Full variable domain (remainder filled in from reference TRBV28 and TRBJ2-7): DVKVTQSSRYLVKRTGEKVFLECVQDMDHENMFWYRQDPGLGLRLIYFSYDVKMKEKGDIPEGYSVSREKKERFSLILESASTNQTSMYLCASSLRREQYFGPGTRLTVT.

This clone appeared a single time. The chain carries TRBV28 and TRBJ1-4; D might be TRBD1 (6 bases). Trimming cost V 7 bases and J 5 bases, with 17 bases left between them. Germline CDR1 and CDR2: MDHEN and SYDVKM. CDR3 length equals 15 residues. The CDR3 region has the DNA TGTGCCAGCAATTCCCAAACGACAGGAAATGAAAAACTGTTTTTT. Amino acids: CASNSQTTGNEKLFF.

The chain couples TRBV28 to TRBJ2-7, with D possibly being TRBD1 (5 bases). Per the germline V gene, CDR1 is MDHEN and CDR2 is SYDVKM. The CDR3 loop spans 12 amino acids. Between the trimmed V and J ends, which lost 4 bases and 3 bases, there was a span of 7 bases. The CDR3 nucleotides are TGTGCCAGCAGTTCAGGGATCTACGAGCAGTACTTC. It yields the protein CASSSGIYEQYF. Drawing the rest from reference TRBV28 and TRBJ2-7, the complete variable domain is DVKVTQSSRYLVKRTGEKVFLECVQDMDHENMFWYRQDPGLGLRLIYFSYDVKMKEKGDIPEGYSVSREKKERFSLILESASTNQTSMYLCASSSGIYEQYFGPGTRLTVT.

This clone was recorded only once. The rearrangement joins TRBV13 to TRBJ2-3; 9 nucleotides line up with TRBD1. Germline CDR1 reads PRHDT; CDR2 reads FYEKMQ (reference sequence). Trimming cost V 5 bases and J 0 bases; bases outside gene matches: 12. The CDR3 covers 18 residues. CDR3 sequence: CASSRRTSGTGSTDTQYF. For the CDR3, the DNA is TGTGCCAGCAGCCGACGAACATCCGGGACAGGGAGCACAGATACGCAGTATTTT.

The chain has TRBV25-1 and TRBJ1-2; weak D call: TRBD1 (6 bases). This CDR3 region has 16 residues. V was pared by 4 bases and J by 8 bases, with 23 bases between. The germline V gene has CDR1 MGHDK and CDR2 SYGVNS. CDR3 sequence (DNA): TGTGCCAGCAGTGTAGGGGGGAACCAATTATTAAGGGGCTACACCTTC. This codes for CASSVGGNQLLRGYTF.

The chain employs TRBV15 and TRBJ2-1; 14 bases agree with TRBD2. The germline V gene has CDR1 LNHNV and CDR2 YYDKDF (reference sequence). The CDR3 is made up of 18 amino acids. The junction had 8 bases not matched to a gene; V was cut back by 0 bases and J by 7 bases. CDR3 in amino acids: CATSRDPGTSGRKNEQFF. For the CDR3, the DNA is TGTGCCACCAGCAGAGATCCAGGGACTAGCGGGAGAAAAAATGAGCAGTTCTTC.

The V and J genes are TRBV7-2 and TRBJ2-3, with D unresolved. The V end was cut by 5 bases, the J end by 3 bases, with 9 bases between. This CDR3 is 13 amino acids long. The V gene's germline CDR1 is SGHTA and CDR2 FQGNSA. The CDR3 is CASSPGGTDTQYF. The CDR3 region has the DNA TGTGCCAGCAGCCCAGGTGGGACAGATACGCAGTATTTT.